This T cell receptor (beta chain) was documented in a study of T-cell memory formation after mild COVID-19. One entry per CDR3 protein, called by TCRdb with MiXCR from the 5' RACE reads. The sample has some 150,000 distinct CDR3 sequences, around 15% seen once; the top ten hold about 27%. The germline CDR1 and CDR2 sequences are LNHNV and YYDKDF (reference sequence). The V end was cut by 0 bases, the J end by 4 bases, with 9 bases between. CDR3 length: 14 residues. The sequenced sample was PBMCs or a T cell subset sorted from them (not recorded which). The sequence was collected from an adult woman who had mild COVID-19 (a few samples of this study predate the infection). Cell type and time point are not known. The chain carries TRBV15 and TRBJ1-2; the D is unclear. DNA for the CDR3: TGTGCCACCAGCAGAGATGGAACAGCCTATGGCTACACCTTC. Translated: CATSRDGTAYGYTF.